The clone carrying this T cell receptor (beta chain) came up once. Its cognate antigen is unknown. The record originates from a study of T cell responses to AZD1222 COVID-19 vaccine. This CDR3 has 16 residues. V shed 4 bases and J shed 0 bases, with 14 bases lying between them. Germline V gives CDR1 SGHKS, CDR2 YYEKEE (reference sequence). TCRdb's copy holds only in-frame clones and misses some; the assay was immunoSEQ multiplex PCR. The sample has some 130,000 clones, approximately 90% seen once. Findings and caveats of the study: It was only a handful of AZD1222 recipients who were seropositive at baseline. Regions 160-218 and 743-854 dominated among vaccine-associated CD4 TCRs spanning spike. Targets within unmutated variant regions were reportedly found for nearly half of spike-specific TCRs. Most donors were white British, females outnumbered males, and clonal diversity was possibly underestimated.

The chain joins TRBV5-5 to TRBJ1-5; possible D gene TRBD1, 5 bases. This TCR derives from an adult who received the AZD1222 COVID-19 vaccine. Specimen: peripheral blood, collected 28 days after the second AZD1222 dose. CDR3 bases: TGTGCCAGCAGCCTGATCGGGGGACCTAGCAATCAGCCCCAGCATTTT. It specifies CASSLIGGPSNQPQHF.